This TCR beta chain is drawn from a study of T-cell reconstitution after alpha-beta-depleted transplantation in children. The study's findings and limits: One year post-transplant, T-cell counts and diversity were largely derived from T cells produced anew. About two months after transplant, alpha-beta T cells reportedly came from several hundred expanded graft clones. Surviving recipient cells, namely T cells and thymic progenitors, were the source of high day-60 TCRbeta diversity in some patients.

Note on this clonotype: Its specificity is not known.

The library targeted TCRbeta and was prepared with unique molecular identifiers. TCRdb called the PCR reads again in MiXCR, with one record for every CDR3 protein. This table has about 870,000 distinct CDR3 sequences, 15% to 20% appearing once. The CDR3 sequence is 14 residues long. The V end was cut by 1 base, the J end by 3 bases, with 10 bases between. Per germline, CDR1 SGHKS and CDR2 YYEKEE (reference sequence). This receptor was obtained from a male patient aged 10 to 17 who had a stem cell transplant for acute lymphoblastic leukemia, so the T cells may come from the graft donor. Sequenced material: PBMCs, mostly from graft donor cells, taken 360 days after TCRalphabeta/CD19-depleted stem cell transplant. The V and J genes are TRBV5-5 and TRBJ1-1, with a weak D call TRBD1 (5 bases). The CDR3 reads CASSLWWGDTEAFF. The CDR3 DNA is TGTGCCAGCAGCTTGTGGTGGGGGGACACTGAAGCTTTCTTT.